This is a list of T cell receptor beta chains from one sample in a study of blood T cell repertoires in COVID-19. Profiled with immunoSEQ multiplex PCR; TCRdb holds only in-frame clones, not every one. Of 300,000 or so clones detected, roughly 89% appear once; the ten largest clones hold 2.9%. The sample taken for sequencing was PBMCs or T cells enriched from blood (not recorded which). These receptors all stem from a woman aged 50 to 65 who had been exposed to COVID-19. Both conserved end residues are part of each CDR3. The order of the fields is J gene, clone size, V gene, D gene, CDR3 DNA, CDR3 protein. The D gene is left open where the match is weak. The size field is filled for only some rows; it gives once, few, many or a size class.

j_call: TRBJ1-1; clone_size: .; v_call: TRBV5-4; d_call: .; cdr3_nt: TGTGCCAGCAGCTTGGACGGGGACTTGAACACTGAAGCTTTCTTT; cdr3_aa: CASSLDGDLNTEAFF
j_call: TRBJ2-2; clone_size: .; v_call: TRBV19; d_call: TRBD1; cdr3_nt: TGTGCCAGTAGTAGGCAGGGGGTTTTAACCGGGGAGCTGTTTTTT; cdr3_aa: CASSRQGVLTGELFF
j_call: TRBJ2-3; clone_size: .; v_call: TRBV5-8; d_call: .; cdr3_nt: TGTGCCAGCAGCTTTAGGGGATTAACAGATACGCAGTATTTT; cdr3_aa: CASSFRGLTDTQYF
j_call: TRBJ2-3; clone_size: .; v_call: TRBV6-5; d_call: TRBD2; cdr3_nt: TGTGCCAGCAGTTATGAGCGGGGATTCCAGGATACGCAGTATTTT; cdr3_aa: CASSYERGFQDTQYF
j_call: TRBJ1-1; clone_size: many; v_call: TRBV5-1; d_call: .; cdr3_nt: TGCGCCAGCAGCCCGGGGGGGGCGACTGAAGCTTTCTTT; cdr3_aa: CASSPGGATEAFF
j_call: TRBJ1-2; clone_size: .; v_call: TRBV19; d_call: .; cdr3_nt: TGTGCCAGTAGCCAATGGCCGAACAGGGTAAGGGATGGCTACACCTTC; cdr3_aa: CASSQWPNRVRDGYTF
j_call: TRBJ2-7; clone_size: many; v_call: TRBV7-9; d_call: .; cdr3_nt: TGTGCCAGCAGCTTCGGCCAGGACGAGCAGTACTTC; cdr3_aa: CASSFGQDEQYF
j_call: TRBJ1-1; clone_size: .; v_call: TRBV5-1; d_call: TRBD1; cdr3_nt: TGCGCCAGCAGCAGGGGACAGGAGAATATTAACACTGAAGCTTTCTTT; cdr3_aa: CASSRGQENINTEAFF
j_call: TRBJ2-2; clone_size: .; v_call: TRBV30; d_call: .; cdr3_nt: TGTGCCTGGAGTGTAGGGGACATGTCCGCCGGGGAGCTGTTTTTT; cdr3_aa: CAWSVGDMSAGELFF
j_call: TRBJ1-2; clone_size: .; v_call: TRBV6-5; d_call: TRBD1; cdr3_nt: TGTGCCAGCAACCCGACAGGGGGCATAGGCTACACCTTC; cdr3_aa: CASNPTGGIGYTF
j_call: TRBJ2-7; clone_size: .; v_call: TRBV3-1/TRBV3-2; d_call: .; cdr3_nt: TGTGCCAGCAGCCCCCCGGACAGTGCCCGCTACGAGCAGTACTTC; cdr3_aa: CASSPPDSARYEQYF
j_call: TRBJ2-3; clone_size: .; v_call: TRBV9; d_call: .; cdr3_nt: TGTGCCAGCAGCATCCAACAGGGTAGGGGAGATACGCAGTATTTT; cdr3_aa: CASSIQQGRGDTQYF
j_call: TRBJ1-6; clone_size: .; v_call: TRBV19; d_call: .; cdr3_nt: TGTGCCAGTAGTATTAGTCAAGGGGTGAAATGGTCACCCCTCCACTTT; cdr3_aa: CASSISQGVKWSPLHF
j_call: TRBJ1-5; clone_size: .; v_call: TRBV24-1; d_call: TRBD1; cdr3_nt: TGTGCCACCAGTGAGGACAGGGGAACCGGCAATCAGCCCCAGCATTTT; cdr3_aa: CATSEDRGTGNQPQHF
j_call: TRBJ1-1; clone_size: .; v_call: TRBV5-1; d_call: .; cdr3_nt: TGCGCCAGCAGCCCCCCGGGGGGCGGCGCTGAAGCTTTCTTT; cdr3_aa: CASSPPGGGAEAFF
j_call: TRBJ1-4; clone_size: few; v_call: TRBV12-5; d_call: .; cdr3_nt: TGTGCTAGTGGACCCCCCGCAGGGGCAGAAAAACTGTTTTTT; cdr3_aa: CASGPPAGAEKLFF
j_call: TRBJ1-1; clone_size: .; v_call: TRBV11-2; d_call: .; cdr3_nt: TGTGCCAGCAGCTTAGAGCTTGGGGGCTCCGGCACTGAAGCTTTCTTT; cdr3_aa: CASSLELGGSGTEAFF
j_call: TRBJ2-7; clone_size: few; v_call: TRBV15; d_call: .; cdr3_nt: TGTGCCACCGGCGGAGGGTACGGAGCCTACGAGCAGTACTTC; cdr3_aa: CATGGGYGAYEQYF
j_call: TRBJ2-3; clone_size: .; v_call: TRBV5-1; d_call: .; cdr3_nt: TGCGCCAGCAGCTTCCCTGACACTAGCACAGATACGCAGTATTTT; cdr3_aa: CASSFPDTSTDTQYF
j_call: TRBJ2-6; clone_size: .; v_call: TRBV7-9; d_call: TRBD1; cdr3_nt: TGTGCCAGCAGCGACCACCGGACAGGGGGCCTATCTGGGGCCAACGTCCTGACTTTC; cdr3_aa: CASSDHRTGGLSGANVLTF
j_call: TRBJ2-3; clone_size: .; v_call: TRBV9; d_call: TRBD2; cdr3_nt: TGTGCCAGCAGCCCCAAGGGCGGGGGGCCCACAGATACGCAGTATTTT; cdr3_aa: CASSPKGGGPTDTQYF
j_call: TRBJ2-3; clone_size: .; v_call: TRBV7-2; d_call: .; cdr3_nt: TGTGCCAGCAGCTCGACCGGGAATACAGATACGCAGTATTTT; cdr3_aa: CASSSTGNTDTQYF
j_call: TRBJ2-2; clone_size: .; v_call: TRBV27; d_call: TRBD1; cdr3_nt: TGTGCCAGCAGTGACAGGGGGCCCACCGGGGAGCTGTTTTTT; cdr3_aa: CASSDRGPTGELFF
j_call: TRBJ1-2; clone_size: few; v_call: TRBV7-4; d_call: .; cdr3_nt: TGTGCCAGCAGCCACACCCCCGGGGAGTTCGTTTATAACTATGGCTACACCTTC; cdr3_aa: CASSHTPGEFVYNYGYTF
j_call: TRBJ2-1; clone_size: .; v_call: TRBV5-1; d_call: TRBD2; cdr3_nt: TGCGCCAGCAGATTAGCGGGTGGTTCCTACAATGAGCAGTTCTTC; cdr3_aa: CASRLAGGSYNEQFF
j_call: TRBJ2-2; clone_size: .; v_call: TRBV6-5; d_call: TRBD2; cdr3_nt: TGTGCCAGCAGTTTTAGCGGGGTTCCCACCGGGGAGCTGTTTTTT; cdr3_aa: CASSFSGVPTGELFF
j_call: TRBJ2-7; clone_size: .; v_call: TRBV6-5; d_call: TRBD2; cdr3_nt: TGTGCCAGCAGTTTGGGACTAGCGGGGGGAACCTACGAGCAGTACTTC; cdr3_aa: CASSLGLAGGTYEQYF
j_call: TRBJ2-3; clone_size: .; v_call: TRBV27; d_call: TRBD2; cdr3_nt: TGTGCCAGCAGTTTAGGGCTAGCGGGGGCCCCAGATACGCAGTATTTT; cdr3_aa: CASSLGLAGAPDTQYF
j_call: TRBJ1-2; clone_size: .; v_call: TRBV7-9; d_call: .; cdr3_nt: TGTGCCAGCAGAAAACATCTAGACAGGCCCTATGGCTACACCTTC; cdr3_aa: CASRKHLDRPYGYTF
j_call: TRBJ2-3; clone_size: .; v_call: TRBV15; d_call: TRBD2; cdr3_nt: TGTGCCACCAGCAGACCCCGGGGGGCAGATACGCAGTATTTT; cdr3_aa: CATSRPRGADTQYF
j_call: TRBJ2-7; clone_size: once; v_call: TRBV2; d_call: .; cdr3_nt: TGTGCCAGCAGTCAGGTCCCCTACGAGCAGTACTTC; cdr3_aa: CASSQVPYEQYF